This T cell receptor (beta chain) stems from a study of blood T cell repertoires in COVID-19. Study background: Some COVID-19 samples were acute and others convalescent; all came from the United States, Italy and Spain.

The CDR3 runs to 15 residues. Germline V gives CDR1 LNHNV, CDR2 YYDKDF (reference sequence). V lost 5 bases to trimming and J lost 1 base, with 13 bases between them. Participant reports of clinical history set cohort assignment. How the authors handled the data: Using reference gene primer amplification, nucleated cell counts were estimated. The method was immunoSEQ multiplex PCR; TCRdb's version includes in-frame clones alone and lacks a portion of them. The V and J calls and the clone size are those of that table, but D and trimming were determined from the DNA. Here the sample spans about 480,000 clones, approximately 90% being singletons.

The sequencing input was PBMCs or T cells enriched from blood (not recorded which). This sequence originates from a woman between 40 and 55 years old who had recovered from COVID-19. V and J are TRBV15 and TRBJ2-3; weak D call: TRBD1 (6 bases). The CDR3 region is CATSDPGVRTDTQYF. The CDR3 DNA reads TGTGCCACCAGCGACCCAGGGGTCCGCACAGATACGCAGTATTTT.